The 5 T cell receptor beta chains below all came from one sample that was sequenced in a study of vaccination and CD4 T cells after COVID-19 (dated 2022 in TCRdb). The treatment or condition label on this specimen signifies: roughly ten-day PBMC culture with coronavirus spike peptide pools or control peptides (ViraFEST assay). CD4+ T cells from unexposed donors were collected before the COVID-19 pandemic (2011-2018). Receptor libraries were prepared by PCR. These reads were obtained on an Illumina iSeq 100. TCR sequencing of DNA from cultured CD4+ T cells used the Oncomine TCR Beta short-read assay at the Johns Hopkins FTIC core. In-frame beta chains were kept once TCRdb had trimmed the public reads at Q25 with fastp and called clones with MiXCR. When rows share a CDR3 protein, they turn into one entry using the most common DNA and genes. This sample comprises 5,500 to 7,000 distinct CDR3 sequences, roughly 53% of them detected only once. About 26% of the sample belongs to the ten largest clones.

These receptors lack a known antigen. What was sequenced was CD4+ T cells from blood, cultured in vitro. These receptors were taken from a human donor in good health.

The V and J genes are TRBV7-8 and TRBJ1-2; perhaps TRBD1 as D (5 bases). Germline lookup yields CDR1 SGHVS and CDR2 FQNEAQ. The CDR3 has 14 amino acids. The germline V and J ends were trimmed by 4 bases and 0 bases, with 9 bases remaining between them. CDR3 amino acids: CASSSGTSNYGYTF. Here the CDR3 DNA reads TGTGCCAGCAGCTCAGGGACCTCTAACTATGGCTACACCTTC. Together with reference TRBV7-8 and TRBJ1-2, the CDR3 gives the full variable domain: GAGVSQSPRYKVAKRGQDVALRCDPISGHVSLFWYQQALGQGPEFLTYFQNEAQLDKSGLPSDRFFAERPEGSVSTLKIQRTQQEDSAVYLCASSSGTSNYGYTFGSGTRLTVV.

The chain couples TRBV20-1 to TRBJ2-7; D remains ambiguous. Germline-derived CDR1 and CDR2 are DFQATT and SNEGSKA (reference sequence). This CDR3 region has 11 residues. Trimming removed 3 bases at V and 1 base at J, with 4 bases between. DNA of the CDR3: TGCAGTGCTAGTGGGTCCTACGAGCAGTACTTC. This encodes CSASGSYEQYF.

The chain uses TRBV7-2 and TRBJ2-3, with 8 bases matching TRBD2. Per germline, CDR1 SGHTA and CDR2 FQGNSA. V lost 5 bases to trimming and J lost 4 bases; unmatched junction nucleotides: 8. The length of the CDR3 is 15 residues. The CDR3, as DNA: TGTGCCAGCAGCCCCCCGAGGCGGGGGGCAGATACGCAGTATTTT. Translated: CASSPPRRGADTQYF.

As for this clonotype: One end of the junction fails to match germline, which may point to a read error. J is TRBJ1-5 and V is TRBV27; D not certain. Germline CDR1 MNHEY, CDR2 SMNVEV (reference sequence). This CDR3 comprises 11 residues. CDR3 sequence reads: CASGFPPYQHF. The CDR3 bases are TGTGCCAGCGGTTTTCCTCCGTACCAGCATTTT.

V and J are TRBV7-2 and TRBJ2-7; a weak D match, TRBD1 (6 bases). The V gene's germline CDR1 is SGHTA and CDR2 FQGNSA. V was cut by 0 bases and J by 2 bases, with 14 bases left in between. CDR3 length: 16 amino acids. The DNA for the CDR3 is TGTGCCAGCAGCTTAGCTCCCCCAGGGGCCGCCTACGAGCAGTACTTC. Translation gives CASSLAPPGAAYEQYF.